The 6 T cell receptor beta chains below were found in one sample sequenced in a study of technical replicates of blood from a handful of donors. Using immunoSEQ multiplex PCR, the repertoire was profiled, and TCRdb retains in-frame clones only, with some absent. The sample has about 80,000 clones, around 90% seen once. The material sequenced was T cells isolated from PBMCs. These receptor sequences come from a human donor in good health.

This chain links TRBV7-3 with TRBJ2-5; D may be TRBD2 (7 bases). The CDR3 is 14 residues long. Trimming took 1 base from V and 4 from J, leaving 10 bases between them. The germline gives CDR1 SGHTA, CDR2 FQGTGA. CDR3 loop: CASSLIGGVETQYF. The CDR3 coding sequence is TGTGCCAGCAGCTTAATAGGGGGGGTAGAGACCCAGTACTTC.

This chain links TRBV6-5 with TRBJ1-1, with D uncertain. CDR3 length: 14 amino acids. V was cut by 4 bases and J by 1 base, with 10 bases left in between. Germline V CDR1 and CDR2: MNHEY, SVGAGI. The CDR3 sequence is CASSWSVGNTEAFF. For the CDR3, the DNA is TGTGCCAGCAGTTGGTCCGTCGGGAACACTGAAGCTTTCTTT.

The rearrangement links TRBV29-1 to TRBJ2-1, with 9 bases matching TRBD1. From germline, CDR1 is SQVTM and CDR2 ANQGSEA. This CDR3 region has 14 residues. The V segment lost 1 base and the J segment 8 bases; nucleotides outside the gene matches: 6. Written as DNA, the CDR3 is TGCAGCGTTGAAGGGGACAGGGTACTAGATGAGCAGTTCTTC. It translates to CSVEGDRVLDEQFF.

The chain recombines TRBV7-3 with TRBJ2-3; 9 bases match TRBD2. CDR3 size: 16 residues. Germline CDR1 reads SGHTA; CDR2 reads FQGTGA. Unmatched junction bases numbered 10, after V lost 6 bases and J lost 3 bases. CDR3 coding DNA: TGTGCCAGCAGTTCTCTTAGCGGGAGAGGTACAGATACGCAGTATTTT. Translation gives CASSSLSGRGTDTQYF. Supplemented by reference TRBV7-3 and TRBJ2-3, the full variable domain reads GAGVSQTPSNKVTEKGKYVELRCDPISGHTALYWYRQSLGQGPEFLIYFQGTGAADDSGLPNDRFFAVRPEGSVSTLKIQRTERGDSAVYLCASSSLSGRGTDTQYFGPGTRLTVL.

DNA for the CDR3: TGTGCCAGCAGCCAAGTACTAGCGGGAGGGGGTGGTTTAGCCAAAAACATTCAGTACTTC. Translated: CASSQVLAGGGGLAKNIQYF. J is TRBJ2-4 and V is TRBV4-2, with 13 nucleotides matching TRBD2. Germline assignment: CDR1 LGHNA and CDR2 YNFKEQ. The V and J ends lost 1 base and 0 bases, in that order; junction bases with no gene match: 9. The CDR3 spans 20 residues.

The chain couples TRBV25-1 to TRBJ1-2; TRBD1 matches at 8 bases. This CDR3 is built from 14 residues. V trimming: 9 bases; J trimming: 6 bases; junction bases outside the gene matches: 12. Germline CDR1 reads MGHDK; CDR2 reads SYGVNS. This CDR3 reads CASRGTGGFDGYTF. The DNA of the CDR3 is TGTGCCAGTAGGGGGACAGGTGGATTCGATGGCTACACCTTC.